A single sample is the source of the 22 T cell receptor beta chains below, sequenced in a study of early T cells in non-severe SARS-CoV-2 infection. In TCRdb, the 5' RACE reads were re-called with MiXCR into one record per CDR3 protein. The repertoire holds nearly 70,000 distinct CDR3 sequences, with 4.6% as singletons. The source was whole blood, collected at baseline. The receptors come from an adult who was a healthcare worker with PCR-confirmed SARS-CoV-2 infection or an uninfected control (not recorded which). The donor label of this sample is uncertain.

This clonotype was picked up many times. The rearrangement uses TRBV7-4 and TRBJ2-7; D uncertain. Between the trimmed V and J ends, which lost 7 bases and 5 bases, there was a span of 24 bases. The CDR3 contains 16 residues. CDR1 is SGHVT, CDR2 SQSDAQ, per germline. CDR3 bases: TGTGCCAGCAACCCGTGGTCGGTCGTTTCTTGGGACGAGCAGTACTTC. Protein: CASNPWSVVSWDEQYF.

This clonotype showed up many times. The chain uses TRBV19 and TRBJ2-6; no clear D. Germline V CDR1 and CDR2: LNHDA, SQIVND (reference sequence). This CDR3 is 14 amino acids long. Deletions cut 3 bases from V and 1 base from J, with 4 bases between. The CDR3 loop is CASSIGSGANVLTF. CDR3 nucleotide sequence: TGTGCCAGTAGTATTGGATCTGGGGCCAACGTCCTGACTTTC.

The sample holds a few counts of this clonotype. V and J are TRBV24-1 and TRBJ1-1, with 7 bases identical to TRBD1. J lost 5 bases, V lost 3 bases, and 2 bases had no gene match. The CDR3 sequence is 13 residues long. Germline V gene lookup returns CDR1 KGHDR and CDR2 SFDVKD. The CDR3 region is CATSDEGATEAFF. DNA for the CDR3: TGTGCCACCAGTGATGAGGGGGCTACTGAAGCTTTCTTT.

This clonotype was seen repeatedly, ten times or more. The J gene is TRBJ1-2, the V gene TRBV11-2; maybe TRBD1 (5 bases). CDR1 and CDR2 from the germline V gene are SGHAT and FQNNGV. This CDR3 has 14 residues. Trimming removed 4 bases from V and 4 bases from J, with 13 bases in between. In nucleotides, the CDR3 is TGTGCCAGCAGCTCCCCCAGGGCGTCCTATGGCTACACCTTC. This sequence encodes CASSSPRASYGYTF.

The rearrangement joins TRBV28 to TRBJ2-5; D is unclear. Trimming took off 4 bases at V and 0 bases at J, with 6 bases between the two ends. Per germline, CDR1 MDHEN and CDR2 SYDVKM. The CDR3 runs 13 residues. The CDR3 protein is CASSSPYQETQYF. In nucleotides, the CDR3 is TGTGCCAGCAGTTCCCCCTACCAAGAGACCCAGTACTTC.

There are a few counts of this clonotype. The CDR3 bases are TGTGCCAGCAGCCCAGGGGGAGGTGTTGTGTTCTATGGCTACACCTTC. It specifies CASSPGGGVVFYGYTF. V gene TRBV11-2 combines with J gene TRBJ1-2; the match to TRBD1 covers 7 bases. Germline loops: CDR1 SGHAT, CDR2 FQNNGV. V dropped 5 bases and J dropped 4; count of bases not matched to a gene: 13. CDR3 length: 16 residues.

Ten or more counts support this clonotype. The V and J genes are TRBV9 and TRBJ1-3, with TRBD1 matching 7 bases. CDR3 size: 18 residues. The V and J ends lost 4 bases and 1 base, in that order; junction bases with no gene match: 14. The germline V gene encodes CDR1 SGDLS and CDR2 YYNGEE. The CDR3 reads CASSLRQGVSRSGNTIYF. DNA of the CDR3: TGTGCCAGCAGCCTGAGACAGGGAGTAAGTAGATCTGGAAACACCATATATTTT. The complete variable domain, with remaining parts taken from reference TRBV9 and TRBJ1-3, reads DSGVTQTPKHLITATGQRVTLRCSPRSGDLSVYWYQQSLDQGLQFLIQYYNGEERAKGNILERFSAQQFPDLHSELNLSSLELGDSALYFCASSLRQGVSRSGNTIYFGEGSWLTVV.

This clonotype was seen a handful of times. The CDR3 nucleotides are TGCGCCAGCAGCCCCGGACAGGGACTCACCGGGGAGCTGTTTTTT. As protein: CASSPGQGLTGELFF. This sequence joins TRBV4-1 and TRBJ2-2, with TRBD1 identical over 8 bases. The V and J ends lost 4 bases and 4 bases, in that order; junction bases with no gene match: 5. CDR1 and CDR2 (germline): MGHRA, YSYEKL. This CDR3 comprises 15 residues.

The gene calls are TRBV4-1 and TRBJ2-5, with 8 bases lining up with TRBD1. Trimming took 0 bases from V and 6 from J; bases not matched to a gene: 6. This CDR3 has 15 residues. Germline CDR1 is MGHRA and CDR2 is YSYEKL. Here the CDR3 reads CASSQEGRQGQTQYF. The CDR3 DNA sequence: TGCGCCAGCAGCCAAGAAGGGAGACAGGGGCAGACCCAGTACTTC.

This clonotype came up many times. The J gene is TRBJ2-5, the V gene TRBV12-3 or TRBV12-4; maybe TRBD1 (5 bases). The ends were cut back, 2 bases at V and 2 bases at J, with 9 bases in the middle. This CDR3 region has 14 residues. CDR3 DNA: TGTGCCAGCAGTTTAAGGCGACAGCAAGAGACCCAGTACTTC. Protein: CASSLRRQQETQYF.

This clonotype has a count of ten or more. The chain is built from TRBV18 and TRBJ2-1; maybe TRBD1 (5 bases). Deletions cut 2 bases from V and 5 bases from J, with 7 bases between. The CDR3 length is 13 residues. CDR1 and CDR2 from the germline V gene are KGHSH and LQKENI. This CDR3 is CASSPNRHNEQFF. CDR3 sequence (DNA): TGTGCCAGCTCACCAAACAGGCACAATGAGCAGTTCTTC.

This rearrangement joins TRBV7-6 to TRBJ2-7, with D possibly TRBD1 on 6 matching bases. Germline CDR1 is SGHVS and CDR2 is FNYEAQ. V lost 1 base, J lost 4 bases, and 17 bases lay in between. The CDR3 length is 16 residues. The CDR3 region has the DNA TGTGCCAGCAGCTTAGGGTCTGGGAACAGGGAGTACGAGCAGTACTTC. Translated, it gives CASSLGSGNREYEQYF.

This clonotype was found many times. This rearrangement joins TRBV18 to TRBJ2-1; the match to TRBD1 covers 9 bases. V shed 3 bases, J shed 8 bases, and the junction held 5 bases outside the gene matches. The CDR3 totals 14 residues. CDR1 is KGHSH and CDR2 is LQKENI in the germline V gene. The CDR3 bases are TGTGCCAGCTCACCGGGACAGGGTTTTCATGAGCAGTTCTTC. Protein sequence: CASSPGQGFHEQFF.

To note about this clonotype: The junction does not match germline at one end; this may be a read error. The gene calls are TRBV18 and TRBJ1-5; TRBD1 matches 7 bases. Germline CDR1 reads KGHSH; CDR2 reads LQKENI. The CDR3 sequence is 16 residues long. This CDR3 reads CASSPPTTGSNPPQHF. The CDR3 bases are TGTGCCAGCTCACCACCGACGACAGGGAGCAATCCGCCCCAGCATTTT.

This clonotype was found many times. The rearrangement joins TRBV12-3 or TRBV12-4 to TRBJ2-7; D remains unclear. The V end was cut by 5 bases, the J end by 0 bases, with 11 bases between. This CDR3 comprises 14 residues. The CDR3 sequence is CASSLNRASYEQYF. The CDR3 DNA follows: TGTGCCAGCAGTCTTAATCGGGCCTCCTACGAGCAGTACTTC.

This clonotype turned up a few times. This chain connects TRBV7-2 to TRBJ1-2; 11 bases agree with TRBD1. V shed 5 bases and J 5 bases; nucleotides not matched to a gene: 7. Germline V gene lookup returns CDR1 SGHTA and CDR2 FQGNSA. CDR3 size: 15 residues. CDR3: CASSPDGTGGYGYTF. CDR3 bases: TGTGCCAGCAGCCCCGACGGGACAGGGGGATATGGCTACACCTTC. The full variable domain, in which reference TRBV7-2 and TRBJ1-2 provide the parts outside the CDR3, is GAGVSQSPSNKVTEKGKDVELRCDPISGHTALYWYRQSLGQGLEFLIYFQGNSAPDKSGLPSDRFSAERTGGSVSTLTIQRTQQEDSAVYLCASSPDGTGGYGYTFGSGTRLTVV.

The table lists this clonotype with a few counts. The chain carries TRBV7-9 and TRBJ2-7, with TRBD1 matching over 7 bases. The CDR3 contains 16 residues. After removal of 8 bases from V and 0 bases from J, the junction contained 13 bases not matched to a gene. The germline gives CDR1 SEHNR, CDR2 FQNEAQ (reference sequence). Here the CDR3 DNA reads TGTGCCAGCGCTACATCCGACAGGGCTAGCTCCTACGAGCAGTACTTC. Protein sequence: CASATSDRASSYEQYF.

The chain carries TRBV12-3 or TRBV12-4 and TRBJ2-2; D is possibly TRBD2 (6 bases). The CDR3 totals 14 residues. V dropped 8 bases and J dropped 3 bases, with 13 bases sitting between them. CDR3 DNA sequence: TGTGCCAGCGGCATTATAGCGGACACCGGGGAGCTGTTTTTT. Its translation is CASGIIADTGELFF.

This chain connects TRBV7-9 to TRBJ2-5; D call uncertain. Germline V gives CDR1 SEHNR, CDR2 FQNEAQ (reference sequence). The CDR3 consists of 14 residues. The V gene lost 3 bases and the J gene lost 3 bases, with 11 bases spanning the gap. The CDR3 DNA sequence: TGTGCCAGCAGCTTTCAACTGGGAAAAGAGACCCAGTACTTC. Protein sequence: CASSFQLGKETQYF.

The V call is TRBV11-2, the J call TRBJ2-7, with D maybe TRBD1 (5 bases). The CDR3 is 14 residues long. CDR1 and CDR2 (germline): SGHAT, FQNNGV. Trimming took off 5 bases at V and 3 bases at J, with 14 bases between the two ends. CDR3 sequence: CASSKGAGNYEQYF. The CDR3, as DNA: TGTGCCAGCAGCAAAGGGGCAGGGAACTACGAGCAGTACTTC.

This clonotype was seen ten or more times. The CDR3 nucleotides read TGCAGCGTTGAAGACGGGTATGGCTACACCTTC. Amino acids: CSVEDGYGYTF. V gene TRBV29-1 combines with J gene TRBJ1-2; D not resolved. This CDR3 is built from 11 residues. Germline CDR1 and CDR2: SQVTM and ANQGSEA. Trimming stripped 0 bases from V and 5 bases from J, with 4 bases between.

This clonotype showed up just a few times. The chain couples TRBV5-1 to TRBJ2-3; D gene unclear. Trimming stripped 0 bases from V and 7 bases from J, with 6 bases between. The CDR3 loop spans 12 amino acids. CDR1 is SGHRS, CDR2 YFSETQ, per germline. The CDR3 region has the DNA TGCGCCAGCAGCTTGGGGGCGAATACGCAGTATTTT. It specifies CASSLGANTQYF.